This T cell receptor (beta chain) was captured by sequencing in a study of blood T cell repertoires in COVID-19. On the study more broadly: Nucleic acid was either cDNA or gDNA, and it came from T cells, B-cell-depleted T cells, or PBMCs.

Method: immunoSEQ multiplex PCR; TCRdb's copy keeps in-frame clones and lacks some. The data show roughly 40,000 clones, 73% seen once. CDR3 length equals 15 residues. Germline trimming cut 3 bases from V and 2 bases from J; bases unmatched to any gene: 5. Germline V gene sequence: CDR1 SGHRS, CDR2 YFSETQ. The clonotype comes from a man older than 75 with acute or convalescent COVID-19. The sample taken for sequencing was peripheral blood. V gene TRBV5-1 combines with J gene TRBJ1-2; the match to TRBD1 covers 9 bases. The CDR3 here is CASSWGDRENYGYTF. The CDR3 DNA is TGCGCCAGCAGCTGGGGGGACAGGGAAAACTATGGCTACACCTTC.